This TCR beta chain was identified during a study of vaccination effects on CD4 cells after COVID-19. Whole-study results and caveats: Healthy vaccinees' vaccine-induced clones included only 1 of 255 that recognized common cold coronaviruses.

The repertoire was sequenced with immunoSEQ multiplex PCR; TCRdb's copy has only in-frame clones and lacks some. This sample has roughly 31,000 clones, with approximately 63% found just once. This clone has only one observation. Its matching antigen is unknown. Upon completion of roughly ten days in culture, CD4+ T cells were isolated. Sample: CD4+ T cells from PBMCs cultured without peptide, taken before COVID-19 vaccination. The clonotype was recovered from a human donor who received a COVID-19 vaccine.

DNA for the CDR3: TGTGCCAGCAGTTACAGGGACGACAATGAGCAGTTCTTC. Amino acid sequence: CASSYRDDNEQFF. The V gene is TRBV6-5, the J gene TRBJ2-1; either TRBD1 or TRBD2 may fit D (5 bases each). Germline loops: CDR1 MNHEY, CDR2 SVGAGI. This CDR3 has 13 amino acids. V lost 2 bases and J 5 bases, leaving 7 bases between the germline ends.